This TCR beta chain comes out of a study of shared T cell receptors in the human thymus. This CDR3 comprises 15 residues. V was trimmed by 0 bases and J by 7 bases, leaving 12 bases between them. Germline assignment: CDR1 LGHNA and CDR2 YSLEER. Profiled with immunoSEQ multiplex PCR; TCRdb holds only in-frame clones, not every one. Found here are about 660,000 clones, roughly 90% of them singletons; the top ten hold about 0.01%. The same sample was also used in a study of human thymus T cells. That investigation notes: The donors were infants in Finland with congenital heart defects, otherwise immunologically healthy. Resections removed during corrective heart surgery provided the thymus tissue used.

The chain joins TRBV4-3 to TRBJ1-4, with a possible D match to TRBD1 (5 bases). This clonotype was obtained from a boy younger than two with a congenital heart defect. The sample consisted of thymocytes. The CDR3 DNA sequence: TGCGCCAGCAGCCAAGATTTCAGGGTTCGTGAAAAACTGTTTTTT. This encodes CASSQDFRVREKLFF.